Listed here are 6 T cell receptor beta chains from one sample, sequenced in a study of blood T cell repertoires in COVID-19. Profiling relied on immunoSEQ multiplex PCR, and the TCRdb table lists in-frame clones only, not all of them. Here the sample spans about 380,000 clones, roughly 77% being singletons. The sequenced material came from peripheral blood. The receptors were sampled from a human donor with acute or convalescent COVID-19. The donor label of this sample is uncertain.

The V gene is TRBV7-9, the J gene TRBJ2-7; D possibly corresponds to TRBD1 (6 bases). The CDR3 is made up of 15 amino acids. The V end was cut by 4 bases, the J end by 3 bases, with 16 bases between. Germline CDR1 reads SEHNR; CDR2 reads FQNEAQ (reference sequence). CDR3 nucleotide sequence: TGTGCCAGCAGCTCGGTCCTCGGGACACACTACGAGCAGTACTTC. Its protein product is CASSSVLGTHYEQYF.

The V call is TRBV11-3, the J call TRBJ2-1, with TRBD2 matching 10 bases. The J segment lost 4 bases and the V segment lost 3 bases, leaving 15 bases of the junction unmatched. Germline V gene data show CDR1 as SGHNT and CDR2 as YENEEA. This CDR3 is 19 amino acids long. The CDR3 DNA follows: TGTGCCAGCAGCTTGGGACGGACTAGCGGCGCAGCGGGATACAATGAGCAGTTCTTC. It translates to CASSLGRTSGAAGYNEQFF.

This clone showed up just once. This chain uses TRBV6-1 with TRBJ2-5; TRBD1 matches at 10 bases. CDR1 and CDR2 from the germline V gene are MNHNS and SASEGT. Trimming removed 3 bases from V and 6 bases from J; junction bases left unmatched: 10. This CDR3 has 16 amino acids. The CDR3 DNA is TGTGCCAGCAGTGACCCGGGACAGGGGCTCCTAAAGACCCAGTACTTC. Residues: CASSDPGQGLLKTQYF.

The genes are TRBV7-9 and TRBJ2-1, with TRBD2 matching 7 bases. The CDR3 totals 14 residues. The V gene's germline CDR1 is SEHNR and CDR2 FQNEAQ (reference sequence). The junction had 6 bases not matched to a gene; V was cut back by 5 bases and J by 5 bases. CDR3 residues: CASSPPLADNEQFF. CDR3 coding DNA: TGTGCCAGCAGCCCACCCCTAGCGGACAATGAGCAGTTCTTC. The full variable domain, in which reference TRBV7-9 and TRBJ2-1 provide the parts outside the CDR3, is DTGVSQNPRHKITKRGQNVTFRCDPISEHNRLYWYRQTLGQGPEFLTYFQNEAQLEKSRLLSDRFSAERPKGSFSTLEIQRTEQGDSAMYLCASSPPLADNEQFFGPGTRLTVL.

This clone occurred a few times. This chain links TRBV15 with TRBJ2-3, with 10 nucleotides matching TRBD1. Germline trimming cut 3 bases from V and 4 bases from J; bases unmatched to any gene: 7. Germline lookup yields CDR1 LNHNV and CDR2 YYDKDF (reference sequence). The CDR3 loop spans 16 amino acids. The CDR3 reads CATSSSGGQGSDTQYF. The CDR3, as DNA: TGTGCCACCAGCAGCTCGGGGGGACAGGGGTCAGATACGCAGTATTTT.

As to this clone: Mismatch with germline at one junction end may stem from a read error. The chain has TRBV6-7 and TRBJ1-2; D possibly corresponds to TRBD1 (5 bases). TRBV6-7 is reported as an ORF; its role is uncertain. This CDR3 comprises 16 residues. CDR3 amino acids: CAGSYSNRLLGYGYTF. DNA of the CDR3: TGTGCCGGCAGTTACTCGAACAGGCTACTTGGCTATGGCTACACCTTC.